The 24 T cell receptor beta chains listed next were all sequenced from one sample in a study of CD8 T cells in ankylosing spondylitis. TCRdb re-analysed the 5' RACE reads in MiXCR, keeping a single row per CDR3 protein. The table has some 150,000 distinct CDR3 sequences, under 45% seen once. Sequencing was carried out using synovial fluid, either unsorted or a sorted T cell fraction (not recorded which). These receptors came from a male donor with ankylosing spondylitis.

The chain employs TRBV29-1 and TRBJ1-1; the match to TRBD1 covers 7 bases. Germline CDR1 reads SQVTM; CDR2 reads ANQGSEA. The V gene end was trimmed by 2 bases and the J gene end by 6 bases; junction bases not matched to a gene: 9. This CDR3 spans 14 amino acids. The CDR3, as DNA: TGCAGCGTTGAAAAACAGGGGTTCTTCCCTGAAGCTTTCTTT. Its translation: CSVEKQGFFPEAFF.

In this sample, this clonotype turned up once. The chain joins TRBV5-1 to TRBJ2-7, with 7 nucleotides matching TRBD1. V lost 3 bases and J lost 0; bases outside the gene matches: 0. CDR1 and CDR2 (germline): SGHRS, YFSETQ. The CDR3 consists of 13 residues. The CDR3 DNA sequence: TGCGCCAGCAGCTGGACAGGCTCCTACGAGCAGTACTTC. Amino acids: CASSWTGSYEQYF.

By share, this clonotype ranks as large. This chain connects TRBV5-1 to TRBJ2-4; D possibly matches TRBD1 or TRBD2 (5 bases each). The CDR3 has 12 amino acids. Trimming left V 4 bases short and J 5 bases short, with 7 bases between. In germline, CDR1 is SGHRS, CDR2 YFSETQ. CDR3 in DNA: TGCGCCAGCAGCGGGGACGAAAACATTCAGTACTTC. It encodes CASSGDENIQYF.

V usage is TRBV27 and J usage is TRBJ2-3, with TRBD2 identical over 12 bases. Germline-derived CDR1 and CDR2 are MNHEY and SMNVEV (reference sequence). Trimming cost V 5 bases and J 4 bases; bases outside gene matches: 7. The CDR3 length is 16 residues. CDR3 amino acids: CASSPQTSGGPDTQYF. CDR3 nucleotides: TGTGCCAGCAGTCCACAGACTAGCGGGGGACCAGATACGCAGTATTTT.

This clonotype was seen more than once but under ten times. The rearrangement joins TRBV29-1 to TRBJ2-1; possibly TRBD1 or TRBD2 for D (5 bases each). Germline V gene lookup returns CDR1 SQVTM and CDR2 ANQGSEA. Trimming shortened V by 0 bases and J by 5 bases, and 11 bases separated the two germline ends. The CDR3 covers 14 residues. Here the CDR3 DNA reads TGCAGCGTTGAAGAGGGGGTTTGGGACAATGAGCAGTTCTTC. Protein product: CSVEEGVWDNEQFF.

This clonotype was found a few times. V is TRBV13 and J is TRBJ1-1; 8 bases map to TRBD1. After removal of 3 bases from V and 5 bases from J, the junction contained 5 bases not matched to a gene. This CDR3 comprises 14 residues. Germline V lookup: CDR1 PRHDT, CDR2 FYEKMQ (reference sequence). The CDR3 DNA sequence: TGTGCCAGCAGCTTCGGACAGGGTATGACTGAAGCTTTCTTT. This sequence encodes CASSFGQGMTEAFF.

The CDR3 bases are TGTGCCAGCAGCTTTGGGGGGTTCTACAATGAGCAGTTCTTC. Its protein product is CASSFGGFYNEQFF. This chain joins TRBV27 and TRBJ2-1; TRBD2 might be the D (6 bases). CDR1 and CDR2 (germline): MNHEY, SMNVEV (reference sequence). The V gene lost 6 bases and the J gene lost 3 bases, with 12 bases spanning the gap. This CDR3 is 14 amino acids long.

This chain joins TRBV25-1 and TRBJ2-5; maybe TRBD1 (5 bases). This CDR3 is 18 amino acids long. The V gene lost 0 bases and the J gene lost 1 base, with 18 bases spanning the gap. Germline-derived CDR1 and CDR2 are MGHDK and SYGVNS. The CDR3 nucleotides are TGTGCCAGCAGTGAATACGTCGTGCTCACAGGATTCCAAGAGACCCAGTACTTC. Its protein is CASSEYVVLTGFQETQYF.

The V and J genes are TRBV2 and TRBJ2-7; D is possibly TRBD2 (5 bases). The germline V and J ends were trimmed by 1 base and 6 bases, with 19 bases remaining between them. Per germline, CDR1 SNHLY and CDR2 FYNNEI. The CDR3 runs to 16 residues. The CDR3 bases are TGTGCCAGCAGTGAAGTGGGTATGGCGGGCGGGCCCGAGCAGTACTTC. It codes for CASSEVGMAGGPEQYF.

The chain is built from TRBV6-2 or TRBV6-3 and TRBJ2-2, with D hard to call. The germline CDR1 and CDR2 sequences are MNHEY and SVGEGT. V dropped 8 bases and J dropped 3 bases, with 13 bases sitting between them. CDR3 length: 14 residues. DNA for the CDR3: TGTGCCAGCTCTGGCTTTACGGACACCGGGGAGCTGTTTTTT. This encodes CASSGFTDTGELFF.

This clonotype was detected only a few times. This chain connects TRBV7-8 to TRBJ2-1; D call uncertain. Germline V lookup: CDR1 SGHVS, CDR2 FQNEAQ. CDR3 length: 13 residues. V gave up 5 bases and J gave up 7 bases, with 12 bases separating them. The CDR3 bases are TGTGCCAGCAGCCCCAAGATTGGGAATGAGCAGTTCTTC. It is translated as CASSPKIGNEQFF.

The genes are TRBV6-5 and TRBJ2-6, with 11 bases matching TRBD2. The CDR3 is 19 amino acids. Germline values: CDR1 MNHEY, CDR2 SVGAGI. Trimming at V came to 2 bases and at J to 4 bases, leaving 10 bases not matched to a gene. The CDR3 DNA follows: TGTGCCAGCAGTTACAGTTCTAGCGGGAGGATAGCCGGGGCCAACGTCCTGACTTTC. Its protein product is CASSYSSSGRIAGANVLTF.

This sequence joins TRBV6-2 or TRBV6-3 and TRBJ2-1, with 7 bases identical to TRBD2. Germline lookup yields CDR1 MNHEY and CDR2 SVGEGT. Trimming at V came to 0 bases and at J to 4 bases, leaving 3 bases not matched to a gene. This CDR3 comprises 15 residues. For the CDR3, the DNA is TGTGCCAGCAGTTACTCGGCGGGAGATTACAATGAGCAGTTCTTC. Amino acids: CASSYSAGDYNEQFF.

This clonotype was observed a few times. The chain links TRBV10-3 to TRBJ2-1; D gene unclear. The germline V gene has CDR1 ENHRY and CDR2 SYGVKD. The CDR3 loop spans 12 amino acids. V was shortened by 0 bases and J by 9 bases, with 6 bases between the two germline ends. This chain's CDR3 is CAISESWGEQFF. As DNA, the CDR3 is TGTGCCATCAGTGAGTCATGGGGTGAGCAGTTCTTC.

The J gene is TRBJ2-7, the V gene TRBV15; D possibly uses TRBD1 or TRBD2 (5 bases each). This CDR3 has 15 residues. CDR1 is LNHNV and CDR2 is YYDKDF in the germline V gene (reference sequence). V was trimmed by 0 bases and J by 2 bases, leaving 11 bases between them. The CDR3 DNA follows: TGTGCCACCAGCAGAGACAGAGGGGCCACCTACGAGCAGTACTTC. It encodes CATSRDRGATYEQYF.

The gene calls are TRBV12-3 or TRBV12-4 and TRBJ1-5; no reliable D call. Trimming took 6 bases from V and 5 from J, leaving 14 bases between them. CDR3 length: 14 amino acids. The CDR3 loop reads CASSFDPSYQPQHF. The CDR3 DNA follows: TGTGCCAGCAGCTTTGACCCGAGTTATCAGCCCCAGCATTTT.

The J gene is TRBJ2-2, the V gene TRBV7-8; D uncertain. The ends were cut back, 4 bases at V and 6 bases at J, with 21 bases in the middle. The CDR3 is made up of 17 amino acids. Germline CDR1 SGHVS, CDR2 FQNEAQ. Written as DNA, the CDR3 is TGTGCCAGCAGCTCGAGTCCTTTTGGGTTTTATCCCGGGGAGCTGTTTTTT. Translating it yields CASSSSPFGFYPGELFF.

V and J are TRBV7-8 and TRBJ2-7, with 7 bases matching TRBD2. CDR1 and CDR2 from the germline V gene are SGHVS and FQNEAQ. The CDR3 sequence is 15 residues long. Trimming at V came to 3 bases and at J to 0 bases, leaving 5 bases not matched to a gene. The CDR3 is CASSFTSADSYEQYF. The CDR3 DNA reads as TGTGCCAGCAGCTTCACTAGCGCCGACTCCTACGAGCAGTACTTC.

A single count supports this clonotype. Lacking the conserved final phenylalanine or tryptophan, this CDR3 likely reflects a read error. The DNA is left out, because the CDR3 cannot be placed on it with certainty; the CDR3 is given as TCRdb lists it. The chain uses TRBV11-3 and TRBJ1-1; the table's D gene call, TRBD1, was not cross checked with the DNA. The CDR3 sequence runs 13 residues, both termini included. From germline, CDR1 is SGHNT and CDR2 YENEEA. The CDR3 here is CASSLRDRPERFL.

This clonotype was counted many times. The V gene is TRBV28, the J gene TRBJ2-1; perhaps TRBD2 as D (6 bases). Trimming pared 5 bases from V and 5 bases from J, leaving 10 bases between. Germline CDR1 is MDHEN and CDR2 is SYDVKM. This CDR3 has 13 amino acids. DNA of the CDR3: TGTGCCAGCAGTATTAGCGGAAACAATGAGCAGTTCTTC. This translates into CASSISGNNEQFF.

This chain uses TRBV7-9 with TRBJ2-3; D is possibly TRBD2 (5 bases). V gave up 5 bases and J gave up 5 bases, with 17 bases separating them. The CDR3 sequence is 15 residues long. The germline V gene encodes CDR1 SEHNR and CDR2 FQNEAQ (reference sequence). CDR3 sequence: CASSAPGWFGDTQYF. The DNA for the CDR3 is TGTGCCAGCAGCGCACCGGGATGGTTCGGAGATACGCAGTATTTT. The whole variable domain, remainder taken from reference TRBV7-9 and TRBJ2-3, is DTGVSQNPRHKITKRGQNVTFRCDPISEHNRLYWYRQTLGQGPEFLTYFQNEAQLEKSRLLSDRFSAERPKGSFSTLEIQRTEQGDSAMYLCASSAPGWFGDTQYFGPGTRLTVL.

This clonotype has more than one count but fewer than ten. This chain joins TRBV6-1 and TRBJ2-2, with no clear D. Between the trimmed V and J ends, which lost 6 bases and 0 bases, there was a span of 14 bases. Germline assignment: CDR1 MNHNS and CDR2 SASEGT. This CDR3 region has 16 residues. The chain's CDR3 is CASRPDPYANTGELFF. CDR3 bases: TGTGCCAGCAGACCTGACCCATACGCGAACACCGGGGAGCTGTTTTTT.

The gene calls are TRBV27 and TRBJ2-1; the D call may be TRBD1 or TRBD2 (5 bases each). The ends were cut back, 5 bases at V and 6 bases at J, with 5 bases in the middle. CDR1 is MNHEY, CDR2 SMNVEV, per germline (reference sequence). This CDR3 has 11 amino acids. The CDR3 loop is CASSGGNEQFF. CDR3 coding DNA: TGTGCCAGCAGTGGGGGCAATGAGCAGTTCTTC.

By proportion, this clonotype is medium-sized. V is TRBV7-9 and J is TRBJ2-2; D uncertain. This CDR3 region has 15 residues. CDR1 and CDR2 from the germline V gene are SEHNR and FQNEAQ (reference sequence). The germline V and J ends were trimmed by 4 bases and 4 bases, with 13 bases remaining between them. CDR3 amino acids: CASSSHKQSTGELFF. CDR3 in DNA: TGTGCCAGCAGCTCGCACAAACAGAGCACCGGGGAGCTGTTTTTT.